The 13 T cell receptor beta chains in this list originate from one sample, sequenced in a study of CD8+ T cells in alopecia areata. Regarding treatment: oral pan-JAK inhibitor, 5-10 mg twice daily. In each case, RNA was isolated and then reverse transcribed into cDNA as the sequencing template. Only in-frame clones appear in the TCRdb table, and some are missing; sequencing was by immunoSEQ multiplex PCR. The data show 150,000 to 200,000 clones, just under 65% seen once. The sample consisted of CD4+ T cells sorted from blood, taken at approximately week 49, from a patient treated with tofacitinib. The receptors were gathered from a human donor with alopecia areata.

The V and J genes are TRBV11-2 and TRBJ2-3, with D hard to call. Germline V gene lookup returns CDR1 SGHAT and CDR2 FQNNGV. The CDR3 is 13 residues long. V was cut by 4 bases and J by 4 bases, with 9 bases left in between. The CDR3 reads CASSSLVSDTQYF. DNA of the CDR3: TGTGCCAGCAGCTCCCTAGTCTCAGATACGCAGTATTTT. The full variable domain, completed using reference TRBV11-2 and TRBJ2-3, is EAGVAQSPRYKIIEKRQSVAFWCNPISGHATLYWYQQILGQGPKLLIQFQNNGVVDDSQLPKDRFSAERLKGVDSTLKIQPAKLEDSAVYLCASSSLVSDTQYFGPGTRLTVL.

The chain recombines TRBV9 with TRBJ2-1; D unresolved. The V gene's germline CDR1 is SGDLS and CDR2 YYNGEE. With 4 bases removed from V and 9 bases from J, the gap between germline ends came to 8 bases. The CDR3 consists of 11 residues. The CDR3 DNA sequence: TGTGCCAGCAGCCTGGATAGTGAGCAGTTCTTC. Translated: CASSLDSEQFF.

The rearrangement uses TRBV4-1 and TRBJ1-1; tentatively, D is TRBD1 (5 bases). This CDR3 has 15 residues. The V end was cut by 5 bases, the J end by 3 bases, with 16 bases between. CDR1 is MGHRA, CDR2 YSYEKL, per germline. The CDR3 bases are TGCGCCAGCAGCGAGGGGATATCTATGGACACTGAAGCTTTCTTT. This translates into CASSEGISMDTEAFF.

DNA for the CDR3: TGTGCCATCAGGGATACGTCGGCGGGAAGTAATGAGCAGTTCTTC. This translates into CAIRDTSAGSNEQFF. The rearrangement uses TRBV10-3 and TRBJ2-1; weak D call: TRBD2 (6 bases). This CDR3 region has 15 residues. V shed 6 bases and J shed 7 bases, with 19 bases lying between them. Germline V gene lookup returns CDR1 ENHRY and CDR2 SYGVKD.

This clone was found a few times. The chain recombines TRBV7-6 with TRBJ2-3; the D gene is possibly TRBD2 (5 bases). V was clipped by 0 bases and J by 6 bases, with 7 bases between them. CDR1 is SGHVS and CDR2 is FNYEAQ in the germline V gene. This CDR3 is 13 amino acids long. CDR3 sequence reads: CASSLAQRDTQYF. DNA for the CDR3: TGTGCCAGCAGCTTAGCCCAGCGGGATACGCAGTATTTT.

For the CDR3, the DNA is TGTGCCAGCAGCGAAAGATCCCAGTATGTTGAAGCTTTCTTT. Amino acid sequence: CASSERSQYVEAFF. The chain recombines TRBV7-2 with TRBJ1-1, with unresolved D. The germline V gene encodes CDR1 SGHTA and CDR2 FQGNSA. The CDR3 has 14 amino acids. V dropped 5 bases and J dropped 7 bases, with 17 bases sitting between them.

The V and J genes are TRBV4-3 and TRBJ1-2; no definite D call. The germline gives CDR1 LGHNA, CDR2 YSLEER. The CDR3 runs 15 residues. Between the trimmed V and J ends, which lost 0 bases and 5 bases, there was a span of 13 bases. The CDR3 DNA reads TGCGCCAGCAGCCAAGATCAATCTGTTCTATATGGCTACACCTTC. As protein: CASSQDQSVLYGYTF.

The chain links TRBV4-1 to TRBJ1-5, with D unclear. The CDR3 totals 16 residues. The V gene lost 0 bases and the J gene lost 2 bases, with 11 bases spanning the gap. From germline, CDR1 is MGHRA and CDR2 YSYEKL. The CDR3 region is CASSQDEGHGNQPQHF. In nucleotides, the CDR3 is TGCGCCAGCAGCCAAGATGAAGGGCACGGCAATCAGCCCCAGCATTTT.

This clone was detected only a few times. CDR3 sequence reads: CAISRTSGEYNEQFF. CDR3 in DNA: TGTGCCATCAGCCGGACTAGCGGGGAATACAATGAGCAGTTCTTC. The V gene is TRBV10-3, the J gene TRBJ2-1, with TRBD2 matching 12 bases. From germline, CDR1 is ENHRY and CDR2 SYGVKD. This CDR3 has 15 residues. V shed 6 bases, J shed 4 bases, and the junction held 4 bases outside the gene matches.

V is TRBV2 and J is TRBJ1-6, with a tentative D call TRBD1 (5 bases). Germline CDR1 is SNHLY and CDR2 is FYNNEI. Trimming removed 6 bases at V and 8 bases at J, with 17 bases between. The CDR3 spans 15 residues. CDR3 nucleotides: TGTGCCAGCAGGATGGCTACAGGTGGTGATTCACCCCTCCACTTT. It translates to CASRMATGGDSPLHF.

In this sample, this clone turned up a few times. The V and J genes are TRBV7-9 and TRBJ2-7; D ambiguous. V was clipped by 3 bases and J by 5 bases, with 8 bases between them. CDR1 and CDR2 (germline): SEHNR, FQNEAQ (reference sequence). The CDR3 runs 12 residues. The CDR3 bases are TGTGCCAGCAGCTTGTCAGGAGACGAGCAGTACTTC. It codes for CASSLSGDEQYF.

The CDR3 DNA sequence: TGTGCCAGCAGTGAGGGAGGGTCGGGCTATGGCTACACCTTC. Its translation is CASSEGGSGYGYTF. The chain joins TRBV2 to TRBJ1-2; D uncertain. The CDR3 is 14 amino acids. V gave up 3 bases and J gave up 4 bases, with 12 bases separating them. Looked up from germline, CDR1 is SNHLY and CDR2 is FYNNEI.

This chain links TRBV5-6 with TRBJ2-7; no firm D call. The CDR3 sequence is 15 residues long. Germline V gene lookup returns CDR1 SGHDT and CDR2 YYEEEE. The V gene lost 6 bases and the J gene lost 7 bases, with 23 bases spanning the gap. CDR3 sequence: CASTTSGSLMEEQYF. Written as DNA, the CDR3 is TGTGCCAGCACAACTTCCGGGTCCTTAATGGAGGAGCAGTACTTC.